Reported below is one T cell receptor (beta chain). Its antigen is still unknown. Germline V gene lookup returns CDR1 SGDLS and CDR2 YYNGEE. The V segment lost 0 bases and the J segment 1 base; nucleotides outside the gene matches: 2. The length of the CDR3 is 15 residues. The PCR contained 60 Vbeta and 13 Jbeta primers. Profiling relied on immunoSEQ multiplex PCR, and the TCRdb table lists in-frame clones only, not all of them. The sample holds 90,000 or so clones, roughly 82% seen once. The entry originates in a study of cytomegalovirus exposure and HLA in healthy donors. The study, taken as a whole, reports: Association of a missense DCLRE1C variant with TCR beta V- and J-gene trimming was reported in a later analysis.

The V gene is TRBV9, the J gene TRBJ2-3, with TRBD2 identical over 7 bases. This TCR came from a man aged 25-45 years in good health and CMV-seropositive. The material sequenced was PBMCs. In DNA form, the CDR3 reads TGTGCCAGCAGCGTAGACCGGGGGGGCACAGATACGCAGTATTTT. Its protein is CASSVDRGGTDTQYF.